Below are 6 T cell receptor beta chains sequenced from a single sample in a study of early T cells in non-severe SARS-CoV-2 infection. TCRdb reanalysed the 5' RACE reads using MiXCR and keeps one entry per CDR3 protein. The table lists under 40,000 distinct CDR3 sequences, 4.5% to 7.5% of them singletons. Sequenced sample: whole blood. These receptors originate from an adult who was a healthcare worker with PCR-confirmed SARS-CoV-2 infection or an uninfected control (not recorded which).

This clonotype has ten or more counts. The chain is built from TRBV10-3 and TRBJ1-6; D call uncertain. The CDR3 is 13 residues long. CDR1 ENHRY and CDR2 SYGVKD come from the germline V gene. Between the trimmed V and J ends, which lost 10 bases and 7 bases, there was a span of 14 bases. The CDR3 DNA follows: TGTGCCAGCCGGGATACTCAAAATTCACCCCTCCACTTT. Encoded protein: CASRDTQNSPLHF.

This clonotype was seen ten or more times. This chain links TRBV3-1 with TRBJ1-1, with TRBD1 as a possible D gene (5 bases). Germline CDR1 reads LGHDT; CDR2 reads YNNKEL (reference sequence). The V and J ends lost 1 base and 3 bases respectively, with 6 bases between them. CDR3 length: 13 amino acids. Written as DNA, the CDR3 is TGTGCCAGCAGCCAAGGAGGGGACACTGAAGCTTTCTTT. This codes for CASSQGGDTEAFF.

This clonotype has just one count. This sequence joins TRBV11-2 and TRBJ2-7, with D unclear. The CDR3 has 12 amino acids. Germline V gene sequence: CDR1 SGHAT, CDR2 FQNNGV. Trimming removed 0 bases at V and 5 bases at J, with 5 bases between. The CDR3: CASSLEIHEQYF. The CDR3 DNA reads TGTGCCAGCAGCTTAGAGATCCACGAGCAGTACTTC. Filled out from reference TRBV11-2 and TRBJ2-7, the complete variable domain reads EAGVAQSPRYKIIEKRQSVAFWCNPISGHATLYWYQQILGQGPKLLIQFQNNGVVDDSQLPKDRFSAERLKGVDSTLKIQPAKLEDSAVYLCASSLEIHEQYFGPGTRLTVT.

The table lists this clonotype with a few counts. The genes are TRBV4-1 and TRBJ1-2; D call uncertain. V lost 0 bases and J lost 0, with 14 bases in between. The CDR3 spans 17 residues. Looked up from germline, CDR1 is MGHRA and CDR2 is YSYEKL. CDR3 sequence: CASSQELRPSSNYGYTF. The CDR3 nucleotides are TGCGCCAGCAGCCAAGAATTAAGACCGTCTTCTAACTATGGCTACACCTTC.

This clonotype was recorded many times. V and J are TRBV30 and TRBJ1-1; TRBD1 matches at 7 bases. CDR3 length: 12 residues. Germline loops: CDR1 GTSNPN, CDR2 SVGIG (reference sequence). V lost 7 bases and J lost 5; bases outside the gene matches: 7. CDR3 DNA sequence: TGTGCCTCGAGGACAGGAGTAACTGAAGCTTTCTTT. This gives the protein CASRTGVTEAFF.

This clonotype was picked up many times. The chain uses TRBV7-9 and TRBJ1-1; D perhaps matches TRBD1 (5 bases). This CDR3 is 15 amino acids long. V was cut by 3 bases and J by 1 base, with 12 bases left in between. Germline loops: CDR1 SEHNR, CDR2 FQNEAQ (reference sequence). The CDR3 is CASSFFGGPNTEAFF. DNA of the CDR3: TGTGCCAGCAGCTTTTTCGGGGGTCCGAACACTGAAGCTTTCTTT.